The present entry profiles one TCR beta chain with its context. The source of the sample is a study of blood T cell repertoires in COVID-19. Across the study: T cells, B-cell-depleted T cells, or PBMCs supplied cDNA or gDNA.

This CDR3 spans 14 amino acids. V lost 2 bases and J lost 9; bases outside the gene matches: 4. Germline-derived CDR1 and CDR2 are MNHEY and SMNVEV (reference sequence). The table came from immunoSEQ multiplex PCR; TCRdb's copy has only in-frame clones and leaves some out. In the table there are about 250,000 clones, about 84% of which are singletons. The sequence was collected from an elderly woman with COVID-19, enrolled during active disease. Material: peripheral blood. The chain employs TRBV27 and TRBJ1-6; 7 nucleotides align to TRBD1. CDR3 coding DNA: TGTGCCAGCAGTTTACTTACAGGGGCTTCACCCCTCCACTTT. This gives the protein CASSLLTGASPLHF.